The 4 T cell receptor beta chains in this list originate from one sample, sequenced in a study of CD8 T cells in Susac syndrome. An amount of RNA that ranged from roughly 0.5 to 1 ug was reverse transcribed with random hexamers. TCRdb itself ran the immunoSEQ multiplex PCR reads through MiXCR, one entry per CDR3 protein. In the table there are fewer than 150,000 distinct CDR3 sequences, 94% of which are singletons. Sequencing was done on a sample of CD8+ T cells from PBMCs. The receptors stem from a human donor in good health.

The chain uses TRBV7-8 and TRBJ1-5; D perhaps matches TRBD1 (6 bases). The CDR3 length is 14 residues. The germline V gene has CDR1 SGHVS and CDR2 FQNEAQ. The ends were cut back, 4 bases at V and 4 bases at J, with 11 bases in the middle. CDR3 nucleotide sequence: TGTGCCAGCAGCTCCGGGACACCTAATCAGCCCCAGCATTTT. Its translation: CASSSGTPNQPQHF. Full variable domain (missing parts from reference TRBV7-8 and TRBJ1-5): GAGVSQSPRYKVAKRGQDVALRCDPISGHVSLFWYQQALGQGPEFLTYFQNEAQLDKSGLPSDRFFAERPEGSVSTLKIQRTQQEDSAVYLCASSSGTPNQPQHFGDGTRLSIL.

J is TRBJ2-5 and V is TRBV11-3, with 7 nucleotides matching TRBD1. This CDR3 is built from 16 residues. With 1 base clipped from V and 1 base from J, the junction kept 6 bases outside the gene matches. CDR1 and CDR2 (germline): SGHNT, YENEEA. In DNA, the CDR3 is TGTGCCAGCAGCTTAGGCCCAACAGGGGTCCAAGAGACCCAGTACTTC. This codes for CASSLGPTGVQETQYF.

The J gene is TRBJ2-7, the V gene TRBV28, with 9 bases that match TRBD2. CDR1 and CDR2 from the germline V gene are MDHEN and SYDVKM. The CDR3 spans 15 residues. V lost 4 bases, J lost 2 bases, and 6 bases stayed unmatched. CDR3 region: CASSSRLAGAYEQYF. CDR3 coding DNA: TGTGCCAGCAGTTCCCGGTTAGCGGGAGCCTACGAGCAGTACTTC.

The CDR3 nucleotides read TGCGCCAGCAGCCAAGAGCAGGAGGACTATGGCTACACCTTC. Amino acid sequence: CASSQEQEDYGYTF. The V gene is TRBV4-3, the J gene TRBJ1-2; no clear D gene. CDR1 is LGHNA and CDR2 is YSLEER in the germline V gene. V shed 0 bases and J shed 3 bases, with 8 bases lying between them. CDR3 length equals 14 residues.